These 8 T cell receptor beta chains came from one sample sequenced in a study of T cells in Graves' hyperthyroidism and ophthalmopathy. RNA transcripts were the template for amplifying TCR beta CDR3 regions. HTBI primers were the set used in a first-round RT-PCR of the TCR CDR3. TCRdb processed the multiplex PCR reads anew with MiXCR; each CDR3 protein has one entry. Of some 400,000 distinct CDR3 sequences listed, 15% to 20% are singletons. What was sequenced was blood. The source of these receptors is a woman under 30 with Graves' hyperthyroidism.

In its sample, this clonotype was seen a few times. J is TRBJ1-1 and V is TRBV3-1; no reliable D call. Trimming stripped 4 bases from V and 0 bases from J, with 9 bases between. The CDR3 extends over 14 amino acids. Germline-derived CDR1 and CDR2 are LGHDT and YNNKEL (reference sequence). In DNA, the CDR3 is TGTGCCAGCAGCCCCTTCCTCGTGAACACTGAAGCTTTCTTT. This sequence encodes CASSPFLVNTEAFF. The variable domain in full, completed from reference TRBV3-1 and TRBJ1-1, reads DTAVSQTPKYLVTQMGNDKSIKCEQNLGHDTMYWYKQDSKKFLKIMFSYNNKELIINETVPNRFSPKSPDKAHLNLHINSLELGDSAVYFCASSPFLVNTEAFFGQGTRLTVV.

The chain combines TRBV11-2 with TRBJ2-7, with 8 bases matching TRBD2. V shed 4 bases, J shed 7 bases, and the junction held 9 bases outside the gene matches. This CDR3 contains 14 residues. CDR1 is SGHAT and CDR2 is FQNNGV in the germline V gene. In DNA, the CDR3 is TGTGCCAGCAGCTCCAGCGGGAGTGCCCTAGAGCAGTACTTC. Translated: CASSSSGSALEQYF.

This clonotype has ten or more counts. The chain employs TRBV20-1 and TRBJ2-5; no reliable D call. V was pared by 4 bases and J by 1 base, with 13 bases between. The CDR3 has 14 amino acids. Per the germline V gene, CDR1 is DFQATT and CDR2 is SNEGSKA (reference sequence). The CDR3 nucleotides read TGCAGTGCTAACCACCGAGATTTCCAAGAGACCCAGTACTTC. Its translation: CSANHRDFQETQYF.

The gene calls are TRBV6-2 or TRBV6-3 and TRBJ1-1; 9 bases align to TRBD1. Germline loops: CDR1 MNHEY, CDR2 SVGEGT. The CDR3 extends over 12 amino acids. Trimming removed 4 bases from V and 11 bases from J; junction bases left unmatched: 5. The CDR3 loop is CASSSRDRDAFF. In nucleotides, the CDR3 is TGTGCCAGCAGTTCCCGGGACAGGGATGCTTTCTTT.

This clonotype was seen more than once but under ten times. The CDR3 sequence: CASSLEGANTEAFF. The CDR3, as DNA: TGCGCCAGCAGCTTGGAGGGGGCTAACACTGAAGCTTTCTTT. V usage is TRBV5-1 and J usage is TRBJ1-1, with TRBD1 matching over 7 bases. Germline V gene sequence: CDR1 SGHRS, CDR2 YFSETQ. Germline trimming cut 0 bases from V and 2 bases from J; bases unmatched to any gene: 1. This CDR3 is 14 amino acids long.

This clonotype was detected many times. The rearrangement joins TRBV11-2 to TRBJ2-7; either TRBD1 or TRBD2 may fit D (5 bases each). Germline CDR1 reads SGHAT; CDR2 reads FQNNGV. V lost 0 bases to trimming and J lost 3 bases, with 21 bases between them. The CDR3 sequence is 18 residues long. The CDR3 sequence: CASSLDFWDPGRNYEQYF. The CDR3 DNA follows: TGTGCCAGCAGCTTAGATTTTTGGGACCCCGGACGTAACTACGAGCAGTACTTC.

This clonotype was seen ten or more times. The chain has TRBV12-3 or TRBV12-4 and TRBJ2-5; TRBD1 or TRBD2 may be the D gene (5 bases each). The CDR3 has 15 residues. Between the trimmed V and J ends, which lost 2 bases and 3 bases, there was a span of 13 bases. The CDR3 DNA follows: TGTGCCAGCAGTTTATTTGGGCTGGGGGAAGAGACCCAGTACTTC. Residues: CASSLFGLGEETQYF.

The chain joins TRBV6-2 or TRBV6-3 to TRBJ1-1; 9 bases map to TRBD1. The CDR3 sequence is 14 residues long. The V gene's germline CDR1 is MNHEY and CDR2 SVGEGT. The ends lost 5 bases at V and 4 bases at J; junction bases unmatched: 5. The CDR3 DNA reads TGTGCCAGCAGTGGACAGGGGTCGAGCACTGAAGCTTTCTTT. Amino acid sequence: CASSGQGSSTEAFF.